The entry that follows covers one T cell receptor (beta chain) sequence. Other DNA sequences from this sample encode an identical CDR3 as well. From germline, CDR1 is SGHVS and CDR2 FNYEAQ. Trimming removed 0 bases from V and 0 bases from J, with 14 bases in between. CDR3 length: 17 amino acids. This record belongs to a study of blood T cell repertoires in COVID-19. Study background: The study drew acute and convalescent COVID-19 samples from the United States, Italy and Spain. The analysed material was cDNA or gDNA that came from T cells, B-cell-depleted T cells, or PBMCs.

Original handling: The authors estimated nucleated cell counts from reference gene primer amplification. Profiled with immunoSEQ multiplex PCR; TCRdb holds only in-frame clones, not every one. V, J and clone size are those of that table, while D and trimming were read from the DNA. The sample has 130,000 to 150,000 clones; approximately 87% are singletons. The source material was peripheral blood. J is TRBJ1-1 and V is TRBV7-6, with a weak D call TRBD1 (6 bases). The receptor's source is a woman in her forties with acute or convalescent COVID-19. DNA of the CDR3: TGTGCCAGCAGCTTAGCGACCAGGGGCGCATTGAACACTGAAGCTTTCTTT. Translation: CASSLATRGALNTEAFF. The complete variable domain, with remaining parts taken from reference TRBV7-6 and TRBJ1-1, reads GAGVSQSPRYKVTKRGQDVALRCDPISGHVSLYWYRQALGQGPEFLTYFNYEAQQDKSGLPNDRFSAERPEGSISTLTIQRTEQRDSAMYRCASSLATRGALNTEAFFGQGTRLTVV.